Included here is one T cell receptor (beta chain) sequence, with context. This CDR3 has 14 residues. The V gene's germline CDR1 is GTSNPN and CDR2 SVGIG (reference sequence). Trimming removed 1 base from V and 1 base from J, with 8 bases in between. PCR involved 60 Vbeta and 13 Jbeta primers. Clones were sequenced by immunoSEQ multiplex PCR, and TCRdb holds only the in-frame ones, with some missing. The profile shows 100,000 to 150,000 clones, roughly four fifths of them singletons. The record originates from a study of cytomegalovirus exposure and HLA in healthy donors. The sample consisted of PBMCs. The clonotype was recovered from a woman in her forties in good health and CMV-seropositive. This sequence joins TRBV30 and TRBJ1-5, with D tentatively TRBD1 (5 bases). CDR3 sequence (DNA): TGTGCCTGGAGTGCTGGGGGGAGCAATCAGCCCCAGCATTTT. Translated: CAWSAGGSNQPQHF.